This T cell receptor (beta chain) was sequenced during a study of T cell responses to AZD1222 COVID-19 vaccine. This CDR3 comprises 15 residues. From germline, CDR1 is LNHDA and CDR2 SQIVND (reference sequence). Trimming at V came to 8 bases and at J to 0 bases, leaving 7 bases not matched to a gene. With regard to this clone: Antigen specificity is unknown.

Points from the study as a whole: Across the whole spike, CD4 TCRs peaked at regions 160-218 and 743-854. A rise in Spike-specific TCR breadth and depth followed two AZD1222 doses.

Assay: immunoSEQ multiplex PCR; the TCRdb copy retains only in-frame clones and omits some. This sample has about 180,000 clones, with approximately 90% found just once. Sequenced material: peripheral blood, taken on day 0 of AZD1222 vaccination. The chain uses TRBV19 and TRBJ1-5, with 7 nucleotides matching TRBD1. The receptor comes from an adult in good health. CDR3 in DNA: TGTGCCAGTCGCAGGGGGGAGTATAGCAATCAGCCCCAGCATTTT. Protein: CASRRGEYSNQPQHF.